This T cell receptor beta chain comes out of a study of T cells in Graves' hyperthyroidism and ophthalmopathy. Amplification yielded TCR beta CDR3 regions, with RNA transcripts as the source. HTBI primers were the set used in a first-round RT-PCR of the TCR CDR3. TCRdb re-analysed the multiplex PCR reads in MiXCR, keeping a single row per CDR3 protein. The sample yields about 640,000 distinct CDR3 sequences, about 20% seen once. The CDR3 has 15 residues. Germline V gene sequence: CDR1 SGHAT, CDR2 FQNNGV. The germline V and J ends were trimmed by 1 base and 2 bases, with 12 bases remaining between them.

What was sequenced was blood. This chain connects TRBV11-2 to TRBJ2-7; D might be TRBD2 (6 bases). This TCR derives from a man aged 30 to 39 with Graves' ophthalmopathy. Written as DNA, the CDR3 is TGTGCCAGCAGCTTAGCGGGAGATGGGGCCTACGAGCAGTACTTC. It codes for CASSLAGDGAYEQYF. The full variable domain, its missing parts supplied by reference TRBV11-2 and TRBJ2-7, is EAGVAQSPRYKIIEKRQSVAFWCNPISGHATLYWYQQILGQGPKLLIQFQNNGVVDDSQLPKDRFSAERLKGVDSTLKIQPAKLEDSAVYLCASSLAGDGAYEQYFGPGTRLTVT.